The text below deals with one TCR beta chain. This clonotype was found many times. Its recognized antigen is unknown. No base quality information exists; no much larger clone differs at one position. The germline V gene (reference sequence) supplies CDR1 WNHNN and CDR2 SYGVQD. A distance of 12 bases separates the germline ends of V and J, which lose 6 bases and 9 bases respectively. The CDR3 has 12 amino acids, counting the end cysteine and phenylalanine. Only the CDR3 portion is preserved as DNA: 36 bases, with reading frame beginning at the first base. The library was generated by 5' RACE. Instrument used: Illumina HiSeq 2500. A second roughly 7 to 11 cycle PCR used a sample-barcoded 5' primer and a J-beta primer mix. A template-switch 5' adaptor carrying 12 random nucleotides introduced a unique molecular identifier onto each TCR beta cDNA molecule. At least 3 million CDR3-containing paired-end reads were obtained from each sample. First-strand cDNA synthesis was performed from all RNA using the Mint cDNA synthesis kit, with priming by a TRBC-specific oligonucleotide. All cDNA was treated with uracil-DNA glycosylase and then went through a first 18-cycle PCR with the universal primers M1SS and BC2_uni_R. In the paper's pipeline: For normalization, 1 million high-quality reads, each with a distinct molecular identifier, were randomly selected from each sample. Instead of being binned into consensus sequences, reads that shared molecular identifiers were thrown out. MiTCR, set to a Q25 quality threshold and the strictest error-elimination algorithm, was used for CDR3 identification, clonotype clustering and error correction. A nonparametric unseen species model using Euler transformation provided a lower-bound estimate of total TCR beta diversity. TCRdb redid the processing of the public reads, applying fastp at Q25 and MiXCR, and retained in-frame beta chains. Each CDR3 protein gets just one entry, which takes the most common genes and DNA from the rows behind it. What appears here as the V and J calls and clone size reflects TCRdb's work, not the paper's. For this sample there are some 900,000 distinct CDR3 sequences; roughly 26% appear just once. Roughly 17% of the sample belongs to the ten largest clones.

The sample is drawn from a study of blood T cells in healthy people across ages (dated by TCRdb to between 2014 and 2017). As for the study more broadly: In model experiments, template switching captured about one uniquely barcoded TCR beta cDNA molecule for every two T cells. Donors were grouped into four age groups: young (average 16 years), middle-aged (around 39), aged (around 60) and long-lived (82). The study analyzed two additional independent replicas of 1 million unique cDNA reads from the same blood draw for two donors, one aged 18 to 30 and one aged 80 or older. To avoid experimental bias, donors of different ages were spread randomly across the sequencing lanes. Age-related changes in TCR beta repertoire diversity were measured in the study by deep sequencing normalized with unique cDNA molecular identifiers. Results the study describes overall, beyond this receptor: Compared with the aged group, more naive CD4+ T cells, fewer expanded clones and increased TCR diversity were shown by the long-lived group, suggesting age selection. Estimates of total diversity from one million sequenced T cells were regarded as lower bounds and underestimates. There was a strong correlation between observed TCR beta diversity and the percentage of naive T cells measured by flow cytometry. The CMV infection status of donors was not known, potentially confounding age-related changes in expanded clonotypes. As age increased, observed TCR beta diversity per million T cells dropped in a roughly linear way, and a significant reduction was already evident by age 40. Bulk unsorted PBMC profiling prevented conclusive comparison of naive and antigen-experienced compartments.

Donors were 39 systemically healthy Caucasian individuals from Russia aged roughly 6 to 90 years. Each donor gave 8 to 10 milliliters of peripheral blood, drawn into EDTA-treated Vacutainer tubes. Ficoll-Paque density-gradient centrifugation was used to isolate PBMCs, with at least 6.5 million per sample. Trizol reagent was used to extract total RNA from PBMCs, with at least 6 micrograms per sample. For every donor, an aliquot of PBMCs went through flow cytometry to measure the percentages of naive CD45RAhigh/CD27high T cells. Rearrangement joined TRBV10-1 to TRBJ2-1, with the D gene not clear enough to name. The sequence was collected from a woman aged 80 or over in good health. Sequencing was performed on blood. The CDR3 reads as follows: CASSPGFGEQFF. The DNA sequence is given as TGCGCCAGCAGCCCCGGTTTTGGTGAGCAGTTCTTC.